These 28 T cell receptor beta chains originate from one sample sequenced in a study of STAT5B mutations in CD4+ large granular lymphocyte leukemia (dated 2022 in TCRdb). Library method: the immunoSEQ multiplex PCR assay. In TCRdb, the immuneACCESS table is reduced to in-frame sequences with V and J assigned. These tables do not hold every clone; where another copy was compared, an unresolved V gene accounts for under half, and the others remain unexplained. This sample comprises approximately 35,000 clones, about 76% of them detected only once. The top ten constitute roughly 2.3% of the sample. The sequenced sample consisted of CD4+ T cells from blood buffy coats. These receptors all come from a human donor in good health.

The chain recombines TRBV27 with TRBJ2-7; perhaps TRBD1 as D (5 bases). Trimming took off 4 bases at V and 2 bases at J, with 12 bases between the two ends. Germline V CDR1 and CDR2: MNHEY, SMNVEV (reference sequence). The CDR3 is 14 residues long. The CDR3 DNA reads as TGTGCCAGCAGTTCGTCAGTGGGGCCCTACGAGCAGTACTTC. Translated: CASSSSVGPYEQYF.

The V call is TRBV11-2, the J call TRBJ2-1; the match to TRBD1 covers 7 bases. This CDR3 contains 14 residues. V lost 1 base, J lost 9 bases, and 6 bases stayed unmatched. Germline V CDR1 and CDR2: SGHAT, FQNNGV. This CDR3 reads CASSLGQGRGEQFF. The CDR3 DNA follows: TGTGCCAGCAGCTTAGGACAGGGACGGGGTGAGCAGTTCTTC.

This chain uses TRBV6-1 with TRBJ2-1; D uncertain. Germline V gives CDR1 MNHNS, CDR2 SASEGT. Trimming pared 0 bases from V and 0 bases from J, leaving 9 bases between. The CDR3 sequence is 16 residues long. The CDR3 DNA reads as TGTGCCAGCAGTGAAGCGCGCCGGAACTCCTACAATGAGCAGTTCTTC. It codes for CASSEARRNSYNEQFF.

This chain uses TRBV25-1 with TRBJ2-7, with D possibly TRBD1 on 6 matching bases. From germline, CDR1 is MGHDK and CDR2 SYGVNS. The CDR3 loop spans 15 amino acids. V dropped 4 bases and J dropped 5 bases, with 18 bases sitting between them. The CDR3 here is CASSAVEGVRHEQYF. Written as DNA, the CDR3 is TGTGCCAGCAGTGCAGTTGAGGGGGTAAGACACGAGCAGTACTTC.

Here the CDR3 reads CASAPHRDRGTEQYF. The CDR3, as DNA: TGTGCCAGCGCTCCTCACCGGGACAGGGGAACCGAGCAGTACTTC. The V gene is TRBV27, the J gene TRBJ2-7, with TRBD1 matching over 10 bases. The CDR3 totals 15 residues. V was clipped by 8 bases and J by 6 bases; unmatched bases: 13. CDR1 is MNHEY, CDR2 SMNVEV, per germline (reference sequence).

The chain uses TRBV5-6 and TRBJ1-4, with unresolved D. The CDR3 spans 14 residues. Germline-derived CDR1 and CDR2 are SGHDT and YYEEEE. V shed 1 base and J shed 5 bases, with 9 bases lying between them. The CDR3 is CASSLYRRNEKLFF. The CDR3 coding sequence is TGTGCCAGCAGCTTGTACAGAAGAAATGAAAAACTGTTTTTT. Complete variable domain (other parts from reference TRBV5-6 and TRBJ1-4): DAGVTQSPTHLIKTRGQQVTLRCSPKSGHDTVSWYQQALGQGPQFIFQYYEEEERQRGNFPDRFSGHQFPNYSSELNVNALLLGDSALYLCASSLYRRNEKLFFGSGTQLSVL.

V is TRBV6-1 and J is TRBJ2-1; D is undetermined. This CDR3 spans 12 amino acids. The V gene lost 1 base and the J gene lost 8 bases, with 6 bases spanning the gap. Per germline, CDR1 MNHNS and CDR2 SASEGT. Here the CDR3 DNA reads TGTGCCAGCAGTGAAGGTTACTATGAGCAGTTCTTC. Encoded protein: CASSEGYYEQFF.

The chain couples TRBV5-1 to TRBJ2-1; 11 nucleotides line up with TRBD2. Germline loops: CDR1 SGHRS, CDR2 YFSETQ. With V trimmed by 4 bases and J by 4 bases, 4 bases remained unmatched. CDR3 length: 15 residues. The CDR3 region is CASSPGLAVYNEQFF. Written as DNA, the CDR3 is TGCGCCAGCAGCCCGGGACTAGCGGTTTACAATGAGCAGTTCTTC.

The V and J genes are TRBV4-2 and TRBJ1-1; 7 nucleotides line up with TRBD1. Looked up from germline, CDR1 is LGHNA and CDR2 is YNFKEQ. The CDR3 loop spans 15 amino acids. The V gene end was trimmed by 2 bases and the J gene end by 4 bases; junction bases not matched to a gene: 7. In DNA, the CDR3 is TGTGCCAGCAGCCAATCAGACAGGGTTGGCACTGAAGCTTTCTTT. This encodes CASSQSDRVGTEAFF.

The V call is TRBV5-1, the J call TRBJ2-7, with a possible D match to TRBD2 (5 bases). V lost 0 bases to trimming and J lost 2 bases, with 15 bases between them. Germline loops: CDR1 SGHRS, CDR2 YFSETQ. This CDR3 has 16 residues. CDR3 bases: TGCGCCAGCAGCTTGGGAGGAGGACCCTCCGCCTACGAGCAGTACTTC. Translation: CASSLGGGPSAYEQYF.

The V gene is TRBV19, the J gene TRBJ2-6; TRBD2 might be the D (6 bases). V gave up 6 bases and J gave up 1 base, with 10 bases separating them. The CDR3 is 15 residues long. CDR1 is LNHDA, CDR2 SQIVND, per germline (reference sequence). CDR3 DNA sequence: TGTGCCAGTAGGACCGGGAGATCTGGGGCCAACGTCCTGACTTTC. Translated, it gives CASRTGRSGANVLTF. The full variable domain, in which reference TRBV19 and TRBJ2-6 provide the parts outside the CDR3, is DGGITQSPKYLFRKEGQNVTLSCEQNLNHDAMYWYRQDPGQGLRLIYYSQIVNDFQKGDIAEGYSVSREKKESFPLTVTSAQKNPTAFYLCASRTGRSGANVLTFGAGSRLTVL.

The chain is built from TRBV19 and TRBJ1-1; possible D gene TRBD1, 5 bases. The CDR3 has 12 amino acids. V shed 6 bases and J shed 1 base, with 6 bases lying between them. In germline, CDR1 is LNHDA, CDR2 SQIVND (reference sequence). Here the CDR3 reads CASRRGNTEAFF. The CDR3 region has the DNA TGTGCCAGTAGGAGGGGGAACACTGAAGCTTTCTTT.

The chain employs TRBV19 and TRBJ1-2; 9 nucleotides agree with TRBD1. Trimming at V came to 6 bases and at J to 8 bases, leaving 28 bases not matched to a gene. Germline CDR1 LNHDA, CDR2 SQIVND (reference sequence). The CDR3 extends over 20 amino acids. The CDR3 here is CASRLLHPALTGGYPVGYTF. CDR3 nucleotides: TGTGCCAGTAGACTCCTCCACCCGGCGCTTACAGGGGGCTACCCCGTGGGCTACACCTTC.

The V gene is TRBV5-6, the J gene TRBJ2-7; D might be TRBD1 (6 bases). V was clipped by 4 bases and J by 6 bases, with 11 bases between them. The germline gives CDR1 SGHDT, CDR2 YYEEEE. The CDR3 has 12 residues. The CDR3 sequence: CASSLDRREQYF. The CDR3 region has the DNA TGTGCCAGCAGCCTGGACAGACGCGAGCAGTACTTC.

This clone was seen a single time. The rearrangement joins TRBV18 to TRBJ2-7; TRBD1 aligns across 7 bases. The ends lost 3 bases at V and 2 bases at J; junction bases unmatched: 7. The CDR3 is 15 residues long. Germline CDR1 reads KGHSH; CDR2 reads LQKENI. The CDR3 loop is CASSPEDRPTYEQYF. The CDR3 coding sequence is TGTGCCAGCTCACCGGAGGACAGGCCTACCTACGAGCAGTACTTC. Full variable domain (outside the CDR3, taken from reference TRBV18 and TRBJ2-7): NAGVMQNPRHLVRRRGQEARLRCSPMKGHSHVYWYRQLPEEGLKFMVYLQKENIIDESGMPKERFSAEFPKEGPSILRIQQVVRGDSAAYFCASSPEDRPTYEQYFGPGTRLTVT.

This sequence joins TRBV11-2 and TRBJ1-2, with unresolved D. CDR1 and CDR2 from the germline V gene are SGHAT and FQNNGV. V gave up 0 bases and J gave up 5 bases, with 10 bases separating them. This CDR3 comprises 14 residues. CDR3 sequence reads: CASSLDPRGYGYTF. The CDR3 bases are TGTGCCAGCAGCTTAGATCCCAGAGGGTATGGCTACACCTTC. Complete variable domain (other parts from reference TRBV11-2 and TRBJ1-2): EAGVAQSPRYKIIEKRQSVAFWCNPISGHATLYWYQQILGQGPKLLIQFQNNGVVDDSQLPKDRFSAERLKGVDSTLKIQPAKLEDSAVYLCASSLDPRGYGYTFGSGTRLTVV.

The genes are TRBV4-2 and TRBJ2-2; TRBD1 matches 8 bases. Germline CDR1 is LGHNA and CDR2 is YNFKEQ. The CDR3 totals 15 residues. The V gene end was trimmed by 4 bases and the J gene end by 7 bases; junction bases not matched to a gene: 8. CDR3 in DNA: TGTGCCAGCAGCCCAGACAGGGGAAATGGCGGGGAGCTGTTTTTT. Amino acid sequence: CASSPDRGNGGELFF.

V gene TRBV2 combines with J gene TRBJ1-2; D remains unclear. V was shortened by 8 bases and J by 4 bases, with 14 bases between the two germline ends. Germline lookup yields CDR1 SNHLY and CDR2 FYNNEI. The CDR3 covers 13 residues. CDR3: CASGVGLGYGYTF. CDR3 bases: TGTGCCAGCGGTGTGGGCCTCGGCTATGGCTACACCTTC.

J is TRBJ2-5 and V is TRBV11-3; a weak D match, TRBD2 (6 bases). Germline-derived CDR1 and CDR2 are SGHNT and YENEEA. CDR3 size: 13 residues. Deletions cut 3 bases from V and 1 base from J, with 6 bases between. For the CDR3, the DNA is TGTGCCAGCAGCTTGGGACTCCAAGAGACCCAGTACTTC. It yields the protein CASSLGLQETQYF.

The V and J genes are TRBV5-4 and TRBJ2-2; D not certain. The CDR3 consists of 15 residues. V gave up 0 bases and J gave up 4 bases, with 10 bases separating them. Germline V lookup: CDR1 SGHNT, CDR2 YYREEE (reference sequence). The CDR3 bases are TGTGCCAGCAGCTTGGTGGGCAGACTCACCGGGGAGCTGTTTTTT. Translated, it gives CASSLVGRLTGELFF.

This chain uses TRBV6-5 with TRBJ1-4, with D unresolved. V dropped 2 bases and J dropped 6 bases, with 7 bases sitting between them. The CDR3 runs 13 residues. The V gene's germline CDR1 is MNHEY and CDR2 SVGAGI. CDR3 nucleotides: TGTGCCAGCAGTTACGGCCGGGATGAAAAACTGTTTTTT. Translating it yields CASSYGRDEKLFF.

The chain couples TRBV11-3 to TRBJ1-3; D is ambiguous. The V end lost 1 base, the J end lost 8 bases, and 12 bases lay between the germline ends. CDR1 and CDR2 (germline): SGHNT, YENEEA. This CDR3 region has 14 residues. Here the CDR3 reads CASSLGLDGDTIYF. In DNA, the CDR3 is TGTGCCAGCAGCTTAGGACTTGACGGGGACACCATATATTTT.

The rearrangement uses TRBV5-4 and TRBJ1-2, with D possibly TRBD1 on 6 matching bases. The germline CDR1 and CDR2 sequences are SGHNT and YYREEE (reference sequence). This CDR3 has 12 residues. The V and J ends lost 1 base and 8 bases respectively, with 9 bases between them. CDR3 loop: CASSLYRVGYTF. CDR3 DNA: TGTGCCAGCAGCTTGTACAGGGTCGGCTACACCTTC.

This clone showed up just a few times. The chain uses TRBV7-9 and TRBJ2-7; TRBD1 matches at 8 bases. V shed 5 bases and J 6 bases; nucleotides not matched to a gene: 9. CDR3 length: 14 residues. Germline CDR1 SEHNR, CDR2 FQNEAQ (reference sequence). CDR3 in amino acids: CASSQVVGTGEQYF. The DNA of the CDR3 is TGTGCCAGCAGCCAGGTCGTCGGGACAGGCGAGCAGTACTTC.

This clone has a handful of counts. V and J are TRBV29-1 and TRBJ2-2; D unclear. CDR1 and CDR2 from the germline V gene are SQVTM and ANQGSEA. The CDR3 is 13 residues long. V was clipped by 3 bases and J by 4 bases, with 9 bases between them. The CDR3 region is CSVDTGVTGELFF. Here the CDR3 DNA reads TGCAGCGTTGATACGGGCGTCACCGGGGAGCTGTTTTTT.

V gene TRBV9 combines with J gene TRBJ2-2; the match to TRBD2 covers 7 bases. This CDR3 contains 16 residues. Germline V gives CDR1 SGDLS, CDR2 YYNGEE. The J segment lost 2 bases and the V segment lost 5 bases, leaving 9 bases of the junction unmatched. Written as DNA, the CDR3 is TGTGCCAGCAGTCCGGTGGCTAGCGGAAACACCGGGGAGCTGTTTTTT. Translation: CASSPVASGNTGELFF.

This chain connects TRBV5-1 to TRBJ1-1; perhaps TRBD1 as D (5 bases). This CDR3 has 14 residues. V was pared by 8 bases and J by 1 base, with 15 bases between. From germline, CDR1 is SGHRS and CDR2 YFSETQ. The DNA for the CDR3 is TGCGCCAGTGGAACCAGGGACTCGAACACTGAAGCTTTCTTT. Amino acids: CASGTRDSNTEAFF.

This rearrangement joins TRBV6-1 to TRBJ2-7, with D possibly being TRBD1 (5 bases). The germline CDR1 and CDR2 sequences are MNHNS and SASEGT. The CDR3 has 11 residues. Trimming took 6 bases from V and 6 from J, leaving 9 bases between them. This CDR3 reads CASRMGREQYF. The CDR3 DNA is TGTGCCAGCAGAATGGGGCGCGAGCAGTACTTC.